Each of the 12 T cell receptor beta chains below was sequenced from the same sample in a study of T-cell reconstitution after alpha-beta-depleted transplantation in children. Library preparation (for TCRbeta) was performed with unique molecular identifiers. MiXCR, applied by TCRdb to the PCR reads, yields one record per CDR3 protein. The table includes hundreds of thousands of distinct CDR3 sequences, 15% to 20% detected once. The material was PBMCs, mostly from graft donor cells, obtained 360 days after TCRalphabeta/CD19-depleted stem cell transplant. These receptors were taken from a boy under three years old who had a stem cell transplant for Wiskott-Aldrich syndrome, so the T cells may come from the graft donor.

This clonotype was seen a handful of times. The CDR3 coding sequence is TGCGCCAGCAGCCATTGGGAGACCCAGTACTTC. Its protein is CASSHWETQYF. The rearrangement links TRBV4-1 to TRBJ2-5; D gene uncertain. The ends were cut back, 3 bases at V and 5 bases at J, with 4 bases in the middle. The CDR3 spans 11 residues. Germline V CDR1 and CDR2: MGHRA, YSYEKL.

The V gene is TRBV30, the J gene TRBJ1-5, with TRBD1 identical over 7 bases. The CDR3 runs to 15 residues. The trim removed 0 bases at V and 4 bases at J, leaving 6 bases unmatched. The germline CDR1 and CDR2 sequences are GTSNPN and SVGIG (reference sequence). The CDR3 region has the DNA TGTGCCTGGAGTGTGAGCAGGGGGGGTAATCAGCCCCAGCATTTT. Amino acid sequence: CAWSVSRGGNQPQHF.

This chain connects TRBV7-2 to TRBJ2-7, with D possibly being TRBD1 or TRBD2 (6 bases each). The CDR3 totals 15 residues. Germline V gene data show CDR1 as SGHTA and CDR2 as FQGNSA. V was shortened by 1 base and J by 2 bases, with 12 bases between the two germline ends. CDR3 amino acids: CASSLVGGTAYEQYF. CDR3 nucleotides: TGTGCCAGCAGCTTAGTAGGGGGGACCGCCTACGAGCAGTACTTC.

This clonotype appeared once. This chain uses TRBV10-2 with TRBJ2-7; D possibly corresponds to TRBD1 (5 bases). Germline V lookup: CDR1 WSHSY, CDR2 SAAADI. The CDR3 has 11 residues. V was clipped by 7 bases and J by 3 bases, with 7 bases between them. The CDR3 region is CASKGDYEQYF. The CDR3 DNA sequence: TGCGCCAGCAAAGGGGACTACGAGCAGTACTTC.

This clonotype was observed a few times. The rearrangement uses TRBV5-1 and TRBJ2-5; D remains unclear. This CDR3 comprises 17 residues. V lost 6 bases to trimming and J lost 2 bases, with 23 bases between them. Germline V gives CDR1 SGHRS, CDR2 YFSETQ. For the CDR3, the DNA is TGCGCCAGCATGTGGGCAAGTCAGCAGTACTTTCAAGAGACCCAGTACTTC. Its protein is CASMWASQQYFQETQYF.

This clonotype came up many times. This chain joins TRBV5-1 and TRBJ2-6; D unresolved. The CDR3 spans 16 residues. Per germline, CDR1 SGHRS and CDR2 YFSETQ. Trimming cost V 2 bases and J 3 bases, with 12 bases left between them. In DNA form, the CDR3 reads TGCGCCAGCAGCTTCCAAACCCCGGTTGGGGCCAACGTCCTGACTTTC. It codes for CASSFQTPVGANVLTF. The whole variable domain, remainder taken from reference TRBV5-1 and TRBJ2-6, is KAGVTQTPRYLIKTRGQQVTLSCSPISGHRSVSWYQQTPGQGLQFLFEYFSETQRNKGNFPGRFSGRQFSNSRSEMNVSTLELGDSALYLCASSFQTPVGANVLTFGAGSRLTVL.

V is TRBV7-2 and J is TRBJ2-1; perhaps TRBD2 as D (7 bases). This CDR3 is 17 amino acids long. Germline CDR1 and CDR2: SGHTA and FQGNSA. Trimming took 0 bases from V and 1 from J, leaving 13 bases between them. The CDR3 DNA follows: TGTGCCAGCAGCTTAGCGGGTCGGGGGGCATCCTACAATGAGCAGTTCTTC. Protein sequence: CASSLAGRGASYNEQFF. Complete variable domain (other parts from reference TRBV7-2 and TRBJ2-1): GAGVSQSPSNKVTEKGKDVELRCDPISGHTALYWYRQSLGQGLEFLIYFQGNSAPDKSGLPSDRFSAERTGGSVSTLTIQRTQQEDSAVYLCASSLAGRGASYNEQFFGPGTRLTVL.

The gene calls are TRBV12-3 or TRBV12-4 and TRBJ2-1; 11 bases align to TRBD2. Losses at the gene ends were 6 bases for V and 8 bases for J; bases not matched to a gene: 9. This CDR3 spans 15 amino acids. Here the CDR3 DNA reads TGTGCCAGCAGCCCCGGGACTAGCGGTTCGGATGAGCAGTTCTTC. As protein: CASSPGTSGSDEQFF.

This clonotype came up many times. The chain combines TRBV27 with TRBJ2-2; tentative D call: TRBD2 (5 bases). Germline V gene sequence: CDR1 MNHEY, CDR2 SMNVEV (reference sequence). The CDR3 has 13 residues. Trimming left V 3 bases short and J 3 bases short, with 5 bases between. This chain's CDR3 is CASSFGDTGELFF. In nucleotides, the CDR3 is TGTGCCAGCAGTTTCGGGGACACCGGGGAGCTGTTTTTT.

This chain joins TRBV15 and TRBJ2-5, with TRBD2 identical over 9 bases. Per germline, CDR1 LNHNV and CDR2 YYDKDF (reference sequence). The V segment lost 5 bases and the J segment 6 bases; nucleotides outside the gene matches: 13. The CDR3 has 16 residues. The CDR3 bases are TGTGCCACCAGCGCCGTACTGGCGGGGGGGCCAAAGACCCAGTACTTC. Protein product: CATSAVLAGGPKTQYF.

The chain has TRBV12-3 or TRBV12-4 and TRBJ2-5; TRBD2 matches 10 bases. Trimming removed 3 bases from V and 5 bases from J; junction bases left unmatched: 9. The CDR3 runs 16 residues. This chain's CDR3 is CASSLVASGRGETQYF. The CDR3 nucleotides are TGTGCCAGCAGTTTGGTGGCTAGCGGGAGAGGGGAGACCCAGTACTTC.

This clonotype was observed many times. CDR3 DNA: TGCAGCGTCCGACAGGGGAACGAAAAACTGTTTTTT. Encoded protein: CSVRQGNEKLFF. The chain has TRBV29-1 and TRBJ1-4; TRBD1 matches at 8 bases. Germline loops: CDR1 SQVTM, CDR2 ANQGSEA. The CDR3 is 12 amino acids. Trimming cost V 6 bases and J 8 bases; bases outside gene matches: 5.